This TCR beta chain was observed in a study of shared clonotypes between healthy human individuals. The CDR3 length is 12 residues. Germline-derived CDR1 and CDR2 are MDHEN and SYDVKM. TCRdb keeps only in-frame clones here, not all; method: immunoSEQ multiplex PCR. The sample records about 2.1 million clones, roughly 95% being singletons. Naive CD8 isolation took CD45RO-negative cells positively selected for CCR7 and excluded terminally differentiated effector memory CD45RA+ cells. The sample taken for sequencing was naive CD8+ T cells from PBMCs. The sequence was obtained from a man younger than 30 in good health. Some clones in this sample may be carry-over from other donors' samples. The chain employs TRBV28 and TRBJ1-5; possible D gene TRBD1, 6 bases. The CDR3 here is CATQGSNQPQHF. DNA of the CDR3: TGTGCGACCCAGGGGAGCAATCAGCCCCAGCATTTT. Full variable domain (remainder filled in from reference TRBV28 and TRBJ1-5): DVKVTQSSRYLVKRTGEKVFLECVQDMDHENMFWYRQDPGLGLRLIYFSYDVKMKEKGDIPEGYSVSREKKERFSLILESASTNQTSMYLCATQGSNQPQHFGDGTRLSIL.